The rows below give T cell receptor beta chains drawn from one sample of a study of blood T cells in healthy people across ages. Using its own MiXCR run on the 5' RACE reads, TCRdb lists one record per CDR3 protein. The table includes about 650,000 distinct CDR3 sequences, 32% detected once. The sequenced material came from blood. Receptor source: an elderly woman in good health. Each CDR3 is given with its conserved first and last residue. D genes are given only for firm matches.

J gene,D gene,V gene,CDR3 protein
TRBJ2-5,TRBD2,TRBV4-2,CASSSPPSGGPETQYF
TRBJ2-1,.,TRBV7-9,CASSLFGDEQFF
TRBJ2-1,TRBD1,TRBV10-2,CASAGQGSYNEQFF
TRBJ1-1,.,TRBV7-2,CASSLFGAAEAFF
TRBJ2-1,TRBD1,TRBV7-9,CASSLSGTGAYNEQFF
TRBJ1-1,.,TRBV5-1,CASSQDRDRAFF
TRBJ2-1,.,TRBV3-1,CASSQDQVYNEQFF
TRBJ1-5,.,TRBV30,CAWSEGGQPQHF
.,TRBD1,TRBV6-5,CASSYSGQGKTQYF
TRBJ1-1,.,TRBV3-1,CASSQGSADHNFF
TRBJ2-4,.,TRBV5-1,CASSLIKGNIQYF
TRBJ1-1,.,TRBV9,CASSPNRGGYTEAFF
TRBJ2-3,.,TRBV6-1,CASSEASGSRTDTQYF
TRBJ2-7,TRBD1,TRBV6-1,CATWDSSYEQYF
TRBJ2-5,.,TRBV7-9,CASSRTSGETQYF
TRBJ1-2,.,TRBV20-1,CSAGDRDPGYTF
TRBJ1-1,TRBD1,TRBV29-1,CSGGTGDTEAFF
TRBJ2-4,.,TRBV30,CAWSVGAKNIQYF
TRBJ2-7,.,TRBV30,CAWNPGSYEQYF
TRBJ2-1,TRBD2,TRBV4-3,CASSQDLSGGDLSSANEQFF
TRBJ2-1,TRBD1,TRBV3-1,CASSHDRVSYNEQFF
TRBJ2-7,TRBD1,TRBV11-2,CASSLASAGQGALEQYF
TRBJ2-7,.,TRBV20-1,CSARGGQTYEQYF
TRBJ1-5,.,TRBV12-3/TRBV12-4,CASSFGGSNNQPQHF
TRBJ1-4,.,TRBV4-3,CASSPHSGTNEKLFF
TRBJ1-6,TRBD1,TRBV10-3,CAISPHRGRNNSPLHF
TRBJ1-1,.,TRBV2,CASRGHLSNTEAFF
TRBJ2-1,TRBD2,TRBV20-1,CSARELAGYNEQFF
TRBJ2-7,TRBD2,TRBV7-9,CASSPGTSGEQYF
.,.,TRBV6-2/TRBV6-3,CASTTSEGYEQYF
TRBJ2-3,.,TRBV7-3,CASRTYRVFSRNTQYF
TRBJ2-7,.,TRBV5-6,CASSLGAAPVGEQYF
TRBJ2-1,TRBD2,TRBV5-1,CASSFGTSGDNEQFF
TRBJ1-2,TRBD1,TRBV7-2,CASSLDSDRRYGYTF
TRBJ2-5,TRBD2,TRBV29-1,CSAQPAGGAQETQYF